Presented here are 19 T cell receptor beta chains from one specimen sequenced in a study of T cell responses to AZD1222 COVID-19 vaccine. The protocol was immunoSEQ multiplex PCR, while the TCRdb copy is restricted to in-frame clones and leaves out a portion. The sample lists roughly 150,000 clones, around 90% occurring once. Specimen: peripheral blood, collected on day 0 of AZD1222 vaccination. Every receptor here comes from an adult in good health.

This sequence joins TRBV27 and TRBJ1-5; D might be TRBD1 (5 bases). The CDR3 runs to 15 residues. The germline CDR1 and CDR2 sequences are MNHEY and SMNVEV (reference sequence). Between the trimmed V and J ends, which lost 6 bases and 2 bases, there was a span of 14 bases. The CDR3 spells CASSPTGLGNQPQHF. As DNA, the CDR3 is TGTGCCAGCAGCCCCACAGGTTTGGGCAATCAGCCCCAGCATTTT.

V gene TRBV7-9 combines with J gene TRBJ2-3, with TRBD2 identical over 10 bases. V gave up 5 bases and J gave up 0 bases; unmatched junction bases: 5. The CDR3 is 16 amino acids. Germline V gene lookup returns CDR1 SEHNR and CDR2 FQNEAQ (reference sequence). CDR3 protein: CASSLLTSGSTDTQYF. In DNA form, the CDR3 reads TGTGCCAGCAGCCTATTGACTAGCGGGAGCACAGATACGCAGTATTTT.

The chain uses TRBV5-1 and TRBJ2-3; possibly TRBD1 for D (5 bases). With 2 bases removed from V and 0 bases from J, the gap between germline ends came to 7 bases. The CDR3 loop spans 14 amino acids. Germline V gene sequence: CDR1 SGHRS, CDR2 YFSETQ. The CDR3 here is CASSFKGSTDTQYF. Written as DNA, the CDR3 is TGCGCCAGCAGCTTCAAGGGGAGCACAGATACGCAGTATTTT.

The J gene is TRBJ2-2, the V gene TRBV9; D tentatively reads TRBD1 or TRBD2 (5 bases each). V lost 7 bases, J lost 3 bases, and 7 bases lay in between. The CDR3 extends over 12 amino acids. Germline CDR1 reads SGDLS; CDR2 reads YYNGEE. As DNA, the CDR3 is TGTGCCAGCGGGGACGACACCGGGGAGCTGTTTTTT. This codes for CASGDDTGELFF. Filled out from reference TRBV9 and TRBJ2-2, the complete variable domain reads DSGVTQTPKHLITATGQRVTLRCSPRSGDLSVYWYQQSLDQGLQFLIQYYNGEERAKGNILERFSAQQFPDLHSELNLSSLELGDSALYFCASGDDTGELFFGEGSRLTVL.

This chain links TRBV7-2 with TRBJ1-3; perhaps TRBD1 as D (5 bases). V was trimmed by 5 bases and J by 2 bases, leaving 10 bases between them. Germline lookup yields CDR1 SGHTA and CDR2 FQGNSA. CDR3 length: 14 residues. CDR3 region: CASSQGVPGNTIYF. The CDR3 nucleotides read TGTGCCAGCAGCCAAGGGGTCCCTGGAAACACCATATATTTT.

This chain uses TRBV19 with TRBJ2-2; 11 bases agree with TRBD1. Germline-derived CDR1 and CDR2 are LNHDA and SQIVND (reference sequence). The CDR3 has 14 amino acids. J gave up 7 bases and V 8 bases, and 6 bases lay outside the gene matches. The CDR3 DNA sequence: TGTGCCAGTGGACAGGGGGCGCAGGGCGGGGAGCTGTTTTTT. It is translated as CASGQGAQGGELFF.

The J gene is TRBJ1-3, the V gene TRBV27, with a tentative D call TRBD1 (6 bases). This CDR3 spans 14 amino acids. Looked up from germline, CDR1 is MNHEY and CDR2 is SMNVEV (reference sequence). Trimming took 5 bases from V and 8 from J, leaving 16 bases between them. The CDR3 DNA sequence: TGTGCCAGCAGTATGACAGGAGGCCTGGACACCATATATTTT. Its translation is CASSMTGGLDTIYF.

This clone was counted a few times. This rearrangement joins TRBV30 to TRBJ1-2; the D gene is possibly TRBD1 (6 bases). CDR1 GTSNPN and CDR2 SVGIG come from the germline V gene (reference sequence). The CDR3 is 16 amino acids. Between the trimmed V and J ends, which lost 7 bases and 4 bases, there was a span of 25 bases. The DNA for the CDR3 is TGTGCCTACAATCCCGACAGGATCGTAACTAGCTATGGCTACACCTTC. This translates into CAYNPDRIVTSYGYTF.

This sequence joins TRBV18 and TRBJ2-5; 8 bases match TRBD2. CDR1 is KGHSH and CDR2 is LQKENI in the germline V gene. The J segment lost 4 bases and the V segment lost 6 bases, leaving 7 bases of the junction unmatched. The CDR3 runs 14 residues. The CDR3 loop is CASSTDRGGETQYF. DNA for the CDR3: TGTGCCAGCTCCACCGATCGGGGGGGAGAGACCCAGTACTTC.

V and J are TRBV5-1 and TRBJ1-3; D possibly corresponds to TRBD1 (6 bases). Trimming took 0 bases from V and 0 from J, leaving 13 bases between them. The CDR3 is 17 amino acids. Germline V CDR1 and CDR2: SGHRS, YFSETQ. CDR3 coding DNA: TGCGCCAGCAGCTTGGGCGGGGGGCGAACCTCTGGAAACACCATATATTTT. This codes for CASSLGGGRTSGNTIYF.

The chain uses TRBV18 and TRBJ1-5, with a tentative D call TRBD1 (6 bases). The germline V gene has CDR1 KGHSH and CDR2 LQKENI. The CDR3 loop spans 14 amino acids. Trimming took 3 bases from V and 6 from J, leaving 12 bases between them. CDR3 nucleotide sequence: TGTGCCAGCTCACCGGGGGGGCTAATTCAGCCCCAGCATTTT. Translated: CASSPGGLIQPQHF.

The gene calls are TRBV19 and TRBJ1-2; the D is unclear. V lost 0 bases and J 3 bases, leaving 11 bases between the germline ends. The CDR3 loop spans 15 amino acids. Germline loops: CDR1 LNHDA, CDR2 SQIVND (reference sequence). The CDR3 is CASSIDFAQDYGYTF. The CDR3, as DNA: TGTGCCAGTAGTATAGACTTCGCTCAGGACTATGGCTACACCTTC.

This clone was picked up a small number of times. The chain recombines TRBV5-1 with TRBJ1-6; 10 nucleotides line up with TRBD1. With V trimmed by 4 bases and J by 14 bases, 6 bases remained unmatched. In germline, CDR1 is SGHRS, CDR2 YFSETQ. This CDR3 comprises 13 residues. The DNA for the CDR3 is TGCGCCAGCAGCCAAGGACAGGGGGTATCCCTCCACTTT. Translation gives CASSQGQGVSLHF.

The gene calls are TRBV7-2 and TRBJ1-1, with 10 bases fitting TRBD1. This CDR3 has 13 residues. V shed 10 bases and J 2 bases; nucleotides not matched to a gene: 4. The germline V gene has CDR1 SGHTA and CDR2 FQGNSA. CDR3 residues: CATGQGVNTEAFF. CDR3 coding DNA: TGTGCCACAGGACAGGGGGTAAACACTGAAGCTTTCTTT.

This clone showed up just once. The chain uses TRBV18 and TRBJ2-3; the match to TRBD1 covers 7 bases. V was clipped by 2 bases and J by 2 bases; unmatched bases: 4. CDR3 length: 15 amino acids. Germline V gives CDR1 KGHSH, CDR2 LQKENI. CDR3 region: CASSPWDSFTDTQYF. CDR3 nucleotide sequence: TGTGCCAGCTCACCATGGGACAGTTTCACAGATACGCAGTATTTT.

V is TRBV5-1 and J is TRBJ2-4, with 10 bases matching TRBD1. This CDR3 is 15 amino acids long. Germline V CDR1 and CDR2: SGHRS, YFSETQ. V lost 0 bases and J lost 5; bases outside the gene matches: 2. The CDR3 is CASSLAGTGENIQYF. CDR3 sequence (DNA): TGCGCCAGCAGCTTGGCTGGGACAGGGGAAAACATTCAGTACTTC.

Here the CDR3 DNA reads TGTGCCAGCGGCCGGGACAGGGCTTCAGGTGGCTACACCTTC. It translates to CASGRDRASGGYTF. V and J are TRBV7-2 and TRBJ1-2; 9 nucleotides match TRBD1. The CDR3 loop spans 14 amino acids. The trim removed 8 bases at V and 7 bases at J, leaving 11 bases unmatched. Germline V gives CDR1 SGHTA, CDR2 FQGNSA.

This clone was found a few times. The rearrangement uses TRBV7-9 and TRBJ1-2; TRBD1 aligns across 7 bases. The germline gives CDR1 SEHNR, CDR2 FQNEAQ (reference sequence). Unmatched junction bases numbered 9, after V lost 3 bases and J lost 8 bases. CDR3 length equals 14 residues. CDR3 sequence (DNA): TGTGCCAGCAGCTTCCGGGACAGCGCTCGGGGCTACACCTTC. This encodes CASSFRDSARGYTF.

The chain recombines TRBV10-3 with TRBJ1-5; D not resolved. V shed 10 bases and J shed 0 bases, with 10 bases lying between them. The CDR3 totals 13 residues. Germline-derived CDR1 and CDR2 are ENHRY and SYGVKD. The CDR3 nucleotides read TGTGCCACATTAGAGGATAGCAATCAGCCCCAGCATTTT. Its protein is CATLEDSNQPQHF.